The 8 T cell receptor beta chains below come from one sample, sequenced in a study of blood T cell repertoires in COVID-19. Method: immunoSEQ multiplex PCR; TCRdb's copy keeps in-frame clones and lacks some. The sample has around 200,000 clones; roughly 77% are singletons. The sample comprised PBMCs or T cells enriched from blood (not recorded which). The receptors were gathered from a middle-aged man who had recovered from COVID-19.

The chain links TRBV4-2 to TRBJ2-2, with 14 nucleotides matching TRBD2. The CDR3 is made up of 19 amino acids. CDR1 is LGHNA, CDR2 YNFKEQ, per germline. The ends lost 0 bases at V and 4 bases at J; junction bases unmatched: 7. In DNA, the CDR3 is TGTGCCAGCAGCCAAGACCCCGGGACTAGCGGGAGTAGCACCGGGGAGCTGTTTTTT. Its protein is CASSQDPGTSGSSTGELFF.

V gene TRBV5-1 combines with J gene TRBJ2-4; the D is unclear. V was cut by 4 bases and J by 2 bases, with 10 bases left in between. CDR3 length: 14 residues. Per germline, CDR1 SGHRS and CDR2 YFSETQ. In DNA form, the CDR3 reads TGCGCCAGCAGCCTAGACGGAACCAAAAACATTCAGTACTTC. Amino acids: CASSLDGTKNIQYF.

This clone was counted many times. The chain couples TRBV5-1 to TRBJ2-7; 7 bases match TRBD2. Unmatched junction bases numbered 22, after V lost 4 bases and J lost 0 bases. Germline CDR1 is SGHRS and CDR2 is YFSETQ. The CDR3 is made up of 20 amino acids. The CDR3 sequence is CASSAALWRGIQTRSYEQYF. CDR3 sequence (DNA): TGCGCCAGCAGCGCGGCACTTTGGCGGGGGATTCAAACGCGCTCCTACGAGCAGTACTTC.

The J gene is TRBJ2-3, the V gene TRBV30; 7 bases are shared with TRBD1. The V gene end was trimmed by 1 base and the J gene end by 2 bases; junction bases not matched to a gene: 3. CDR1 GTSNPN and CDR2 SVGIG come from the germline V gene (reference sequence). The CDR3 runs 14 residues. CDR3 sequence reads: CAWSARGITDTQYF. As DNA, the CDR3 is TGTGCCTGGAGTGCCAGGGGGATCACAGATACGCAGTATTTT.

The chain couples TRBV7-9 to TRBJ2-7; TRBD2 might be the D (6 bases). The germline V gene has CDR1 SEHNR and CDR2 FQNEAQ (reference sequence). Trimming left V 4 bases short and J 0 bases short, with 16 bases between. This CDR3 comprises 16 residues. The CDR3 region is CASSSTHSGSSYEQYF. CDR3 DNA: TGTGCCAGCAGCTCCACACATAGCGGTAGCTCCTACGAGCAGTACTTC.

This clone was counted between two and nine times. The rearrangement uses TRBV29-1 and TRBJ2-5, with a possible D match to TRBD2 (6 bases). CDR1 SQVTM and CDR2 ANQGSEA come from the germline V gene. The CDR3 extends over 16 amino acids. Trimming left V 6 bases short and J 4 bases short, with 24 bases between. In nucleotides, the CDR3 is TGCAGCGTCACCCTCGCGACTAGTAAGTTTCGAGAGACCCAGTACTTC. Protein product: CSVTLATSKFRETQYF. Filled out from reference TRBV29-1 and TRBJ2-5, the complete variable domain reads SAVISQKPSRDICQRGTSLTIQCQVDSQVTMMFWYRQQPGQSLTLIATANQGSEATYESGFVIDKFPISRPNLTFSTLTVSNMSPEDSSIYLCSVTLATSKFRETQYFGPGTRLLVL.

This clone came up a few times. The chain couples TRBV14 to TRBJ1-1; 8 bases match TRBD1. The V gene end was trimmed by 0 bases and the J gene end by 0 bases; junction bases not matched to a gene: 6. Germline loops: CDR1 SGHDN, CDR2 FVKESK. The CDR3 is 17 amino acids. CDR3 in amino acids: CASSQEGQVHMNTEAFF. The CDR3 nucleotides are TGTGCCAGCAGCCAAGAGGGACAGGTCCACATGAACACTGAAGCTTTCTTT.

The CDR3 DNA reads as TGTGCCTGGGTTGGCGATACGCAGTATTTT. Encoded protein: CAWVGDTQYF. This sequence joins TRBV30 and TRBJ2-3; D call uncertain. V lost 5 bases and J 6 bases, leaving 6 bases between the germline ends. The CDR3 is made up of 10 amino acids. CDR1 and CDR2 from the germline V gene are GTSNPN and SVGIG (reference sequence).